Following are 25 T cell receptor beta chains from one sample sequenced in a study of graft-versus-host responses after intestinal transplantation. The assay was immunoSEQ multiplex PCR, and TCRdb's table has in-frame clones only and misses some. The sample lists approximately 97,000 clones, 91% seen once, with about 0.18% in the top ten. These receptors have no known antigen. The sample consisted of unstimulated CD4+ T cells sorted from spleen or lymph node cells, taken before transplant. These receptors were obtained from a human donor who was the organ donor for an intestinal transplant.

In regard to this clone: A read error may account for a junction end that differs from germline. The chain is built from TRBV18 and TRBJ2-1, with D possibly being TRBD1 (6 bases). The germline V gene has CDR1 KGHSH and CDR2 LQKENI. The CDR3 is made up of 15 amino acids. The CDR3 loop is CASSPDSNSFNEQFF. DNA of the CDR3: TGTGCCAGCTCACCGGACAGCAATTCCTTCAATGAGCAGTTCTTC.

This chain links TRBV27 with TRBJ2-7; 9 bases line up with TRBD1. CDR1 is MNHEY, CDR2 SMNVEV, per germline (reference sequence). The CDR3 consists of 17 residues. V trimming: 3 bases; J trimming: 6 bases; junction bases outside the gene matches: 15. CDR3 nucleotides: TGTGCCAGCAGTTTGCGCGTAACAGGGGGCAGAGGTGGCGAGCAGTACTTC. Its protein product is CASSLRVTGGRGGEQYF.

The J gene is TRBJ2-2, the V gene TRBV11-2; 9 bases align to TRBD2. The V gene's germline CDR1 is SGHAT and CDR2 FQNNGV. With V trimmed by 1 base and J by 5 bases, 2 bases remained unmatched. The CDR3 is made up of 15 amino acids. The CDR3 loop reads CASSLATSGTGELFF. CDR3 DNA sequence: TGTGCCAGCAGCTTAGCCACTAGCGGGACCGGGGAGCTGTTTTTT.

The J gene is TRBJ2-2, the V gene TRBV2, with D tentatively TRBD1 (6 bases). This CDR3 is 15 amino acids long. Trimming removed 10 bases at V and 2 bases at J, with 17 bases between. CDR1 and CDR2 from the germline V gene are SNHLY and FYNNEI. The CDR3 region is CANKVQGTNTGELFF. The CDR3 DNA reads as TGTGCCAACAAAGTACAGGGTACAAACACCGGGGAGCTGTTTTTT.

The CDR3 DNA reads as TGTGCCAGCAGCTTAATTGAGGCGGGAGGGGGTTACGAGCAGTACTTC. It codes for CASSLIEAGGGYEQYF. The chain has TRBV7-3 and TRBJ2-7, with TRBD2 matching 9 bases. Trimming removed 1 base from V and 4 bases from J; junction bases left unmatched: 8. CDR3 length: 16 amino acids. Per the germline V gene, CDR1 is SGHTA and CDR2 is FQGTGA.

This chain joins TRBV7-9 and TRBJ1-2, with 8 bases aligning to TRBD1. Germline assignment: CDR1 SEHNR and CDR2 FQNEAQ (reference sequence). This CDR3 has 16 residues. Trimming took 5 bases from V and 1 from J; bases not matched to a gene: 9. The CDR3 DNA follows: TGTGCCAGCAGCCGCGGGACAGGCGGCATTAACTATGGCTACACCTTC. It specifies CASSRGTGGINYGYTF.

V is TRBV27 and J is TRBJ2-5; D possibly corresponds to TRBD1 (5 bases). Germline-derived CDR1 and CDR2 are MNHEY and SMNVEV (reference sequence). The CDR3 runs to 16 residues. Between the trimmed V and J ends, which lost 5 bases and 5 bases, there was a span of 21 bases. The CDR3 DNA reads TGTGCCAGCAGTACCCCCCGCCAGGGTGGATCTGAGACCCAGTACTTC. Amino acids: CASSTPRQGGSETQYF.

The genes are TRBV7-2 and TRBJ2-7; 11 bases fit TRBD2. The length of the CDR3 is 16 residues. V gave up 5 bases and J gave up 2 bases; unmatched junction bases: 8. From germline, CDR1 is SGHTA and CDR2 FQGNSA. Here the CDR3 reads CASSLIPGLAAYEQYF. The DNA for the CDR3 is TGTGCCAGCAGCCTCATCCCGGGACTAGCGGCCTACGAGCAGTACTTC.

This rearrangement joins TRBV5-1 to TRBJ2-7, with D possibly matching TRBD1 (6 bases). V shed 0 bases and J shed 2 bases, with 18 bases lying between them. The germline V gene encodes CDR1 SGHRS and CDR2 YFSETQ. CDR3 length: 17 residues. This chain's CDR3 is CASSLGVDRKKTYEQYF. The CDR3 nucleotides are TGCGCCAGCAGCTTGGGGGTCGACAGGAAAAAGACCTACGAGCAGTACTTC.

This sequence joins TRBV2 and TRBJ1-5, with D perhaps TRBD1 (6 bases). Per germline, CDR1 SNHLY and CDR2 FYNNEI. The germline V and J ends were trimmed by 8 bases and 4 bases, with 12 bases remaining between them. CDR3 length equals 13 residues. As DNA, the CDR3 is TGTGCCAGCGGTCAGGGGCCGAATCAGCCCCAGCATTTT. Translated: CASGQGPNQPQHF.

For the CDR3, the DNA is TGCGCCAGCAGCCGAACACCGGGACTAGCGATCTCCGAGCAGTACTTC. This translates into CASSRTPGLAISEQYF. The V call is TRBV4-3, the J call TRBJ2-7; 10 nucleotides agree with TRBD2. The CDR3 contains 16 residues. V shed 4 bases, J shed 6 bases, and the junction held 12 bases outside the gene matches. Germline CDR1 reads LGHNA; CDR2 reads YSLEER.

V gene TRBV4-3 combines with J gene TRBJ1-6; TRBD1 might be the D (6 bases). V lost 1 base, J lost 5 bases, and 18 bases lay in between. The V gene's germline CDR1 is LGHNA and CDR2 YSLEER. This CDR3 spans 18 amino acids. CDR3 sequence (DNA): TGCGCCAGCAGCCAAGCCCCCCCGGGGGGGCGTGATAATTCACCCCTCCACTTT. Encoded protein: CASSQAPPGGRDNSPLHF.

V usage is TRBV4-2 and J usage is TRBJ1-6, with 8 bases fitting TRBD1. V lost 4 bases to trimming and J lost 5 bases; unmatched junction nucleotides: 10. The CDR3 sequence is 17 residues long. Germline loops: CDR1 LGHNA, CDR2 YNFKEQ. The CDR3 bases are TGTGCCAGCAGCCCAGAACGAACAGGGGGGGATAATTCACCCCTCCACTTT. Translated, it gives CASSPERTGGDNSPLHF.

This clone was detected only once. The V call is TRBV19, the J call TRBJ1-3; maybe TRBD1 (5 bases). The V gene lost 9 bases and the J gene lost 0 bases, with 24 bases spanning the gap. Germline CDR1 and CDR2: LNHDA and SQIVND (reference sequence). The CDR3 consists of 18 residues. The chain's CDR3 is CARSSRPDTYFSGNTIYF. The CDR3 DNA is TGTGCCAGATCGAGTAGGCCGGACACCTACTTCTCTGGAAACACCATATATTTT.

This chain uses TRBV5-1 with TRBJ1-6, with D perhaps TRBD1 (6 bases). The ends were cut back, 1 base at V and 10 bases at J, with 18 bases in the middle. The germline CDR1 and CDR2 sequences are SGHRS and YFSETQ. The CDR3 runs 16 residues. The CDR3 DNA follows: TGCGCCAGCAGCTTGAATCCGGGACAATTACAGTCACCCCTCCACTTT. Amino acid sequence: CASSLNPGQLQSPLHF.

V gene TRBV19 combines with J gene TRBJ1-2; D not certain. Trimming cost V 1 base and J 4 bases, with 10 bases left between them. CDR1 and CDR2 (germline): LNHDA, SQIVND (reference sequence). The CDR3 length is 14 residues. The CDR3 sequence is CASSIGPRIYGYTF. The CDR3 nucleotides read TGTGCCAGTAGTATAGGGCCGAGGATCTATGGCTACACCTTC.

This clone occurred once. The chain has TRBV4-1 and TRBJ2-2; 11 bases map to TRBD1. Trimming removed 1 base from V and 8 bases from J; junction bases left unmatched: 9. There are 17 residues in the CDR3. Germline CDR1 is MGHRA and CDR2 is YSYEKL. CDR3 sequence (DNA): TGCGCCAGCAGCCAAGTCAGGACAGGGGGCGTCGGGGGGGAGCTGTTTTTT. Protein: CASSQVRTGGVGGELFF.

The rearrangement uses TRBV28 and TRBJ2-4; 7 bases fit TRBD1. Germline V gene data show CDR1 as MDHEN and CDR2 as SYDVKM. The V segment lost 6 bases and the J segment 7 bases; nucleotides outside the gene matches: 6. The CDR3 length is 13 residues. The CDR3 region has the DNA TGTGCCAGCAGGTCTACAGGGGTTAACATTCAGTACTTC. It translates to CASRSTGVNIQYF.

The chain has TRBV6-5 and TRBJ2-7, with a weak D call TRBD1 (5 bases). The CDR3 is 15 residues long. Trimming stripped 2 bases from V and 3 bases from J, with 14 bases between. Germline V lookup: CDR1 MNHEY, CDR2 SVGAGI. The CDR3 DNA sequence: TGTGCCAGCAGTTACCTGGCAGGGTCAAACTACGAGCAGTACTTC. This translates into CASSYLAGSNYEQYF.

The chain combines TRBV5-4 with TRBJ2-5; D is undetermined. V was pared by 0 bases and J by 3 bases, with 15 bases between. CDR1 is SGHNT and CDR2 is YYREEE in the germline V gene (reference sequence). This CDR3 is built from 16 residues. CDR3 bases: TGTGCCAGCAGCTTGGGGTCTTTCGGCGGAAAAGAGACCCAGTACTTC. Translated, it gives CASSLGSFGGKETQYF.

The V and J genes are TRBV19 and TRBJ2-5; possibly TRBD1 for D (5 bases). V shed 6 bases and J shed 1 base, with 15 bases lying between them. The germline gives CDR1 LNHDA, CDR2 SQIVND (reference sequence). The length of the CDR3 is 15 residues. CDR3 amino acids: CASSSYLRGQETQYF. Written as DNA, the CDR3 is TGTGCCAGTAGCAGTTACTTAAGGGGCCAAGAGACCCAGTACTTC.

This chain connects TRBV28 to TRBJ2-7; possible D gene TRBD2, 7 bases. This CDR3 is built from 15 residues. Per the germline V gene, CDR1 is MDHEN and CDR2 is SYDVKM. V was clipped by 7 bases and J by 0 bases, with 16 bases between them. The CDR3 loop is CASTPGGFSSYEQYF. The CDR3 DNA is TGTGCCAGCACCCCGGGGGGCTTTAGCTCCTACGAGCAGTACTTC.

This sequence joins TRBV12-2 and TRBJ1-2; TRBD1, as called in the table, went unchecked against the DNA. TRBV12-2 constitutes a pseudogene. The CDR3 extends over 23 amino acids. The CDR3 sequence: CASRSLSPCVGDCSGTGSDGYTF. DNA of the CDR3: TGTGCAAGTCGCTCACTTTCTCCCTGCGTGGGCGATTGCTCCGGGACAGGGTCGGATGGCTACACCTTC.

This clone came up a few times. The chain uses TRBV19 and TRBJ1-4; no clear D. With 3 bases removed from V and 0 bases from J, the gap between germline ends came to 11 bases. The germline CDR1 and CDR2 sequences are LNHDA and SQIVND (reference sequence). The length of the CDR3 is 16 residues. CDR3 sequence reads: CASSMVASATNEKLFF. As DNA, the CDR3 is TGTGCCAGTAGTATGGTGGCTTCTGCAACTAATGAAAAACTGTTTTTT.

There are a few counts of this clone. The chain links TRBV28 to TRBJ1-6, with TRBD1 identical over 8 bases. The CDR3 totals 13 residues. In germline, CDR1 is MDHEN, CDR2 SYDVKM. Trimming at V came to 5 bases and at J to 8 bases, leaving 2 bases not matched to a gene. The CDR3 sequence: CASSLGQDSPLHF. CDR3 in DNA: TGTGCCAGCAGTCTGGGACAGGATTCACCCCTCCACTTT.